The source of this T cell receptor beta chain is a study of blood T cell repertoires in COVID-19. This CDR3 region has 13 residues. Trimming cost V 5 bases and J 4 bases, with 12 bases left between them. This clone was seen once. Original analysis: Reference gene primer amplification gave nucleated cell count estimates. Assay: immunoSEQ multiplex PCR; the TCRdb copy retains only in-frame clones and omits some. V, J and clone size were drawn from that table, and D and trimming were deduced from the DNA. The sample contains 200,000 to 250,000 clones, approximately 86% of which appear only once. Cohort allocation depended upon clinical history that participants reported.

The genes are TRBV12-3 or TRBV12-4 and TRBJ2-7; maybe TRBD1 (5 bases). The receptor comes from a woman in her forties with acute COVID-19. Sequenced sample: PBMCs or T cells enriched from blood (not recorded which). The CDR3 here is CASSLQGMYEQYF. In nucleotides, the CDR3 is TGTGCCAGCAGTCTTCAGGGTATGTACGAGCAGTACTTC.